The rows below give T cell receptor beta chains drawn from one sample of a study of kidney transplant recipient with SARS-CoV-2 infection. MiXCR, applied by TCRdb to the reads, yields one record per CDR3 protein. The top ten hold less than 8.5% of the sample, which has approximately 250,000 distinct CDR3 sequences, more than 25% seen once. The sample in question was a blood sample, obtained at baseline and on approximately day 120 from a kidney transplant recipient. The receptors derive from a male patient aged 30 to 40 who had COVID-19 and was a kidney transplant recipient. Part of the T cell pool may stem from the graft donor. Each CDR3 is given with its conserved first and last residue. The D gene is left open where the match is weak. Only part of the rows carry a size: once, few, many, or a class if the clone is expanded.

clone size	CDR3 length	V gene	D gene	J gene	CDR3 protein	CDR3 DNA
many	17	TRBV10-1	.	TRBJ1-2	CASSTFQRSRKTYGYTF	TGCGCCAGCAGTACCTTCCAAAGATCGCGAAAGACCTATGGCTACACCTTC
many	17	TRBV6-5	.	TRBJ1-2	CASSLVTSMRKTYGYTF	TGTGCCAGCAGTTTAGTCACCTCTATGCGAAAGACCTATGGCTACACCTTC
many	13	TRBV5-1	.	TRBJ1-1	CASSWLGITEAFF	TGCGCCAGCAGCTGGCTAGGGATCACTGAAGCTTTCTTT
many	13	TRBV2	TRBD1	TRBJ1-1	CASTQGFGTEAFF	TGTGCCAGCACACAGGGGTTCGGCACTGAAGCTTTCTTT
many	14	TRBV4-2	.	TRBJ2-1	CASSQLRGANEQFF	TGTGCCAGCAGCCAACTCCGGGGGGCCAATGAGCAGTTCTTC
many	14	TRBV30	.	TRBJ1-1	CAWSTPFNNRDAFF	TGTGCCTGGAGTACCCCGTTCAATAACCGAGATGCTTTCTTT
few	14	TRBV20-1	.	TRBJ2-5	CSARDLGGRETQYF	TGCAGTGCTAGAGATCTGGGGGGGCGGGAGACCCAGTACTTC
few	14	TRBV14	.	TRBJ2-3	CASSLRVYTDTQYF	TGTGCCAGTAGTCTGCGGGTATACACAGATACGCAGTATTTT
.	15	TRBV20-1	.	TRBJ1-1	CSAREPFGAGTEAFF	TGCAGTGCTAGAGAACCGTTTGGGGCGGGGACTGAAGCTTTCTTT
many	14	TRBV30	.	TRBJ2-7	CAWRIQGGQYEQYF	TGTGCCTGGAGAATACAGGGTGGGCAATACGAGCAGTACTTC
many	13	TRBV12-3/TRBV12-4	.	TRBJ2-4	CASSPPWLGIQYF	TGTGCCAGCAGCCCCCCGTGGCTCGGCATTCAGTACTTC
many	15	TRBV6-6	.	TRBJ2-2	CASSLGAASPGELFF	TGTGCCAGCAGCCTCGGCGCGGCGTCCCCCGGGGAGCTGTTTTTT
many	14	TRBV5-1	TRBD1	TRBJ1-3	CASSMDRAANTIYF	TGCGCCAGCAGCATGGACAGGGCCGCAAACACCATATATTTT
few	15	TRBV7-9	.	TRBJ2-5	CASSPRAARWETQYF	TGTGCCAGCAGCCCCCGGGCCGCCCGGTGGGAGACCCAGTACTTC
many	15	TRBV5-1	TRBD1	TRBJ1-4	CASSSMGQGDEKLFF	TGCGCCAGCAGCTCGATGGGACAGGGTGATGAAAAACTGTTTTTT
few	15	TRBV11-2	TRBD2	TRBJ2-5	CASSLAGGEQETQYF	TGTGCCAGCAGTCTAGCGGGGGGGGAACAAGAGACCCAGTACTTC
many	17	TRBV12-3/TRBV12-4	.	TRBJ1-2	CASSACLSFRKTYGYTF	TGTGCCAGCAGTGCTTGTCTCAGCTTCCGAAAGACCTATGGCTACACCTTC
many	13	TRBV20-1	TRBD2	TRBJ2-7	CSASKREHYEQYF	TGCAGTGCTAGTAAGCGGGAGCACTACGAGCAGTACTTC
.	21	TRBV10-1	.	TRBJ2-1	CASSGNPSGKVMGLLGNEQFF	TGCGCCAGCAGTGGGAACCCATCCGGGAAGGTTATGGGTTTACTTGGCAATGAGCAGTTCTTC
many	17	TRBV10-1	TRBD2	TRBJ2-1	CASSDKGVAGVRGEQFF	TGCGCCAGCAGTGATAAGGGGGTAGCGGGGGTCCGGGGCGAGCAGTTCTTC
.	17	TRBV6-4	.	TRBJ1-2	CASSSGYSHGKTYGYTF	TGTGCCAGCAGTTCTGGATACTCACACGGAAAGACCTATGGCTACACCTTC
many	17	TRBV4-3	.	TRBJ1-2	CASSIIKGRRKTYGYTF	TGCGCCAGCAGCATTATCAAAGGACGTCGAAAGACCTATGGCTACACCTTC
many	16	TRBV8-2	.	TRBJ1-2	CGSGSADSRKTYGYTF	TGTGGCAGTGGGTCCGCTGATAGCCGAAAGACCTATGGCTACACCTTC
many	14	TRBV12-5	.	TRBJ2-1	CASQGVLMNGEQFF	TGTGCTAGTCAGGGCGTTCTTATGAATGGTGAGCAGTTCTTC
once	13	TRBV5-4	.	TRBJ2-3	CASSYVYSDTQYF	TGTGCCAGCAGTTACGTGTACAGCGATACGCAGTATTTT
many	16	TRBV5-5	.	TRBJ1-2	CASRCNVSRKTYGYTF	TGTGCCAGCCGCTGCAATGTCTCGCGAAAGACCTATGGCTACACCTTC
.	17	TRBV6-9	.	TRBJ1-2	CASSFCVPYGKTYGHTF	TGTGCCAGCAGTTTCTGTGTGCCTTACGGAAAGACCTATGGCCACACCTTC
many	15	TRBV3-1	.	TRBJ2-2	CASSLDSSNTGELFF	TGTGCCAGCAGTCTCGACAGTTCAAACACCGGGGAGCTGTTTTTT
many	17	TRBV3-1	.	TRBJ2-5	CASSDGDPISFSETQYF	TGTGCCAGCAGCGATGGGGATCCCATTTCTTTCTCTGAGACCCAGTACTTC
many	13	TRBV28	.	TRBJ1-2	CASSFSGGYGYTF	TGTGCCAGCAGTTTCTCGGGCGGCTATGGCTACACCTTC
many	17	TRBV11-3	.	TRBJ1-2	CASSDTGDLGKTYGYTF	TGTGCCAGCAGCGACACTGGCGATCTCGGAAAGACCTATGGCTACACCTTC
many	15	TRBV18	TRBD2	TRBJ2-7	CASSPTSGNTYEQYF	TGTGCCAGCTCACCGACTAGCGGGAATACCTACGAGCAGTACTTC
many	14	TRBV5-5	.	TRBJ2-7	CASGKGVPTYEQYF	TGTGCCAGCGGAAAGGGGGTTCCCACCTACGAGCAGTACTTC
many	13	TRBV30	TRBD2	TRBJ2-7	CAWSLAGSREQYF	TGTGCCTGGAGTCTAGCGGGATCCCGCGAGCAGTACTTC
.	17	TRBV6-6	.	TRBJ1-2	CASSYISCRRKTYGYTF	TGTGCCAGCAGTTACATTTCATGTAGGAGAAAGACCTATGGCTACACCTTC
many	12	TRBV3-2	.	TRBJ2-1	CASSGPYNEQFF	TGTGCCAGCAGCGGCCCCTACAATGAGCAGTTCTTC
many	14	TRBV10-3	TRBD2	TRBJ2-2	CAIGSGRDTGELFF	TGTGCCATCGGTAGCGGGAGGGACACCGGGGAGCTGTTTTTT
once	13	TRBV6-6	.	TRBJ1-4	CASLDRRYEKLFF	TGTGCCAGCCTTGACAGGCGGTATGAAAAACTGTTTTTT
many	15	TRBV20-1	.	TRBJ1-6	CSARAGGSYNSPLHF	TGCAGTGCTAGAGCGGGTGGGTCCTATAATTCACCCCTCCACTTT
many	11	TRBV2	.	TRBJ1-1	CASRPHTEAFF	TGTGCCAGCAGGCCTCACACTGAAGCTTTCTTT
.	17	TRBV15	.	TRBJ1-2	CATGRDEGYVSRDGYTF	TGTGCCACCGGCAGAGATGAGGGTTATGTAAGCAGAGATGGCTACACCTTC
many	16	TRBV5-1	.	TRBJ1-2	CASSGASVRKTYGYTF	TGCGCCAGCAGTGGTGCATCGGTTCGAAAGACCTATGGCTACACCTTC
.	19	TRBV20-1	TRBD2	TRBJ2-5	CSARDHYGTSGWAEETQYF	TGCAGTGCTAGAGATCATTATGGGACTAGCGGGTGGGCTGAGGAGACCCAGTACTTC
many	13	TRBV2	.	TRBJ1-1	CASRSDRNTEAFF	TGTGCCAGCAGATCGGACAGGAACACTGAAGCTTTCTTT
.	17	TRBV5-1	TRBD2	TRBJ2-7	CANGPGLAGDYAYEQYF	TGCGCCAACGGCCCGGGACTAGCGGGAGATTACGCCTACGAGCAGTACTTC
many	15	TRBV12-3/TRBV12-4	.	TRBJ2-1	CASSFEGFFNNEQFF	TGTGCCAGCAGTTTCGAAGGTTTTTTTAACAATGAGCAGTTCTTC
many	17	TRBV3-1	.	TRBJ2-5	CASSASSPISFSETQYF	TGTGCCAGCAGCGCATCAAGTCCCATTTCTTTCTCTGAGACCCAGTACTTC
many	16	TRBV27	TRBD1	TRBJ1-2	CASRKFGTDHNYGYTF	TGTGCCAGCAGGAAGTTCGGGACAGATCATAACTATGGCTACACCTTC
many	15	TRBV2	.	TRBJ1-2	CASSEAAFMASQVPF	TGTGCCAGCAGTGAAGCAGCTTTTATGGCTTCCCAAGTCCCTTTC
many	17	TRBV6-5	.	TRBJ1-1	CASSYSRGRSINTEAFF	TGTGCCAGCAGTTACTCGCGCGGCAGGTCGATCAACACTGAAGCTTTCTTT
many	16	TRBV6-5	TRBD1	TRBJ2-7	CASSYLGTGTTYEQYF	TGTGCCAGCAGTTACTTAGGGACAGGGACAACCTACGAGCAGTACTTC
.	16	TRBV9	.	TRBJ2-2	CASSSAWGVDTGELLF	TGTGCCAGCAGCTCCGCGTGGGGCGTGGACACCGGGGAGCTGCTTTTT
.	16	TRBV6-5	.	TRBJ1-1	CASRVGSLGRRTEAFF	TGTGCCAGCAGAGTGGGTTCTCTGGGGAGGCGCACTGAAGCTTTCTTC